The 9 T cell receptor beta chains in this list originate from one sample, sequenced in a study of cytomegalovirus exposure and HLA in healthy donors. Here immunoSEQ multiplex PCR was the method, and the copy in TCRdb shows in-frame clones only, minus some. The sample contains about 71,000 clones, approximately 94% of which appear only once. The sequenced material came from PBMCs. Receptors were obtained from a woman under 30 in good health and CMV-seronegative.

This chain connects TRBV19 to TRBJ1-5; TRBD1 matches 10 bases. From germline, CDR1 is LNHDA and CDR2 SQIVND (reference sequence). This CDR3 region has 19 residues. V trimming: 1 base; J trimming: 6 bases; junction bases outside the gene matches: 15. The CDR3 loop is CASSIAATGGNVSRQPQHF. As DNA, the CDR3 is TGTGCCAGTAGTATAGCTGCGACAGGGGGCAACGTTAGTCGTCAGCCCCAGCATTTT.

The chain links TRBV5-4 to TRBJ1-4; no reliable D call. V lost 0 bases and J lost 5, with 8 bases in between. The V gene's germline CDR1 is SGHNT and CDR2 YYREEE (reference sequence). CDR3 length: 14 amino acids. This CDR3 is CASSLDPQNEKLFF. CDR3 sequence (DNA): TGTGCCAGCAGCTTGGACCCACAGAATGAAAAACTGTTTTTT.

This rearrangement joins TRBV4-2 to TRBJ2-1; 9 bases align to TRBD2. V shed 0 bases and J 6 bases; nucleotides not matched to a gene: 6. CDR1 and CDR2 from the germline V gene are LGHNA and YNFKEQ. The CDR3 sequence is 16 residues long. The CDR3 DNA reads TGTGCCAGCAGCCAAGAGGCGGGGGGGTTCAGCAATGAGCAGTTCTTC. Protein product: CASSQEAGGFSNEQFF.

CDR3 in amino acids: CASSAAGGYTDTQYF. Written as DNA, the CDR3 is TGTGCCAGCAGCGCAGCGGGAGGGTACACAGATACGCAGTATTTT. This chain connects TRBV9 to TRBJ2-3; 10 nucleotides line up with TRBD2. V lost 3 bases, J lost 2 bases, and 3 bases stayed unmatched. The CDR3 is 15 residues long. The germline CDR1 and CDR2 sequences are SGDLS and YYNGEE.

The chain is built from TRBV7-8 and TRBJ1-2; D remains unclear. Trimming took 1 base from V and 8 from J, leaving 14 bases between them. The germline V gene has CDR1 SGHVS and CDR2 FQNEAQ. This CDR3 contains 14 residues. CDR3 in amino acids: CASSLVRSGRGYTF. The CDR3 DNA sequence: TGTGCCAGCAGCTTAGTAAGAAGCGGGAGAGGCTACACCTTC.

The V and J genes are TRBV6-5 and TRBJ2-1; possible D gene TRBD2, 6 bases. The CDR3 is made up of 14 amino acids. Trimming stripped 5 bases from V and 6 bases from J, with 14 bases between. The germline V gene has CDR1 MNHEY and CDR2 SVGAGI. The CDR3 loop reads CASSDPGLLNEQFF. The CDR3 nucleotides read TGTGCCAGCAGTGACCCGGGACTCCTCAATGAGCAGTTCTTC.

Notes on this clone: A read error may account for a junction end that differs from germline. The chain is built from TRBV7-7 and TRBJ2-7; 7 bases match TRBD1. This CDR3 is 13 amino acids long. From germline, CDR1 is SSHAT and CDR2 FNYEAQ (reference sequence). Here the CDR3 reads CASSLRQGYEQYF. CDR3 DNA: TGTGCTAGCAGCTTGAGACAGGGCTACGAGCAGTACTTC. The full variable domain, with the rest looked up from reference TRBV7-7 and TRBJ2-7, is GAGVSQSPRYKVTKRGQDVTLRCDPISSHATLYWYQQALGQGPEFLTYFNYEAQPDKSGLPSDRFSAERPEGSISTLTIQRTEQRDSAMYRCASSLRQGYEQYFGPGTRLTVT.

The chain combines TRBV27 with TRBJ2-3, with 12 bases that match TRBD2. V dropped 4 bases and J dropped 3; count of bases not matched to a gene: 5. CDR3 size: 16 residues. CDR1 and CDR2 (germline): MNHEY, SMNVEV (reference sequence). CDR3 bases: TGTGCCAGCAGTTCGCGACTAGCGGGAGAAACAGATACGCAGTATTTT. This sequence encodes CASSSRLAGETDTQYF.

The chain couples TRBV2 to TRBJ2-2; weak D call: TRBD1 (8 bases). V was cut by 6 bases and J by 7 bases, with 24 bases left in between. Germline V gives CDR1 SNHLY, CDR2 FYNNEI. CDR3 length equals 17 residues. The CDR3 protein is CASSFRTGRAGSGELFF. The DNA for the CDR3 is TGTGCCAGCAGCTTTAGGACAGGGAGGGCCGGGAGCGGGGAGCTGTTTTTT.